These 9 T cell receptor beta chains share one sample of origin, sequenced in a study of breast tumors, draining lymph nodes, adjacent tissues. TCRdb passed the multiplex PCR reads through MiXCR, listing each CDR3 protein once. Of some 170,000 distinct CDR3 sequences in the sample, more than 25% are singletons; the top ten hold around 3.5%. Breast cancer patients provided tissue from their axillary draining lymph nodes. Material for sequencing was axillary lymph node tissue. The receptors shown here come from a female donor with breast cancer. Some clones in this sample may be carry-over from other donors' samples.

This clonotype appeared many times. The rearrangement joins TRBV7-9 to TRBJ1-5; TRBD1 agrees at 7 bases. V gave up 6 bases and J gave up 0 bases; unmatched junction bases: 2. Germline CDR1 SEHNR, CDR2 FQNEAQ (reference sequence). The CDR3 totals 14 residues. CDR3 loop: CASRPGGSNQPQHF. The CDR3 nucleotides read TGTGCCAGCAGGCCAGGGGGTAGCAATCAGCCCCAGCATTTT.

Concerning this clonotype itself: This sequence may be a read error, since a much larger clone differs from it by one base. The J gene is TRBJ2-7, the V gene TRBV18; a weak D match, TRBD2 (6 bases). The V gene's germline CDR1 is KGHSH and CDR2 LQKENI. The CDR3 length is 16 residues. V lost 3 bases and J lost 1, with 16 bases in between. The CDR3 DNA is TGTGCCAGCTCACCGAACGGGGGAGGTGGATCCTACGAGCAGTACTTC. Protein: CASSPNGGGGSYEQYF.

The genes are TRBV7-2 and TRBJ2-3, with D perhaps matching TRBD2 (5 bases). From germline, CDR1 is SGHTA and CDR2 FQGNSA. V was clipped by 5 bases and J by 3 bases, with 12 bases between them. This CDR3 region has 14 residues. CDR3 DNA: TGTGCCAGCAGCATGGGAGCCGGGACAGATACGCAGTATTTT. Amino acids: CASSMGAGTDTQYF.

Points on this clonotype: This may arise from a read error, as a much more abundant clone is one base away. CDR3 residues: CASSYSRAASGGPKGTQYF. CDR3 nucleotides: TGTGCCAGCAGTTACTCGAGGGCGGCTAGCGGGGGGCCTAAGGGGACCCAGTACTTC. The gene calls are TRBV6-2 or TRBV6-3 and TRBJ2-5; 11 bases are shared with TRBD2. With 0 bases clipped from V and 7 bases from J, the junction kept 16 bases outside the gene matches. Germline CDR1 MNHEY, CDR2 SVGEGT. The CDR3 has 19 residues.

This clonotype appeared many times. V and J are TRBV12-5 and TRBJ2-5, with D perhaps TRBD2 (6 bases). Trimming stripped 5 bases from V and 5 bases from J, with 6 bases between. This CDR3 contains 11 residues. The V gene's germline CDR1 is LGHNT and CDR2 FRNRAP. The DNA of the CDR3 is TGTGCTAGTGGTGCGGGGGAGACCCAGTACTTC. Its translation: CASGAGETQYF.

At least ten counts were recorded for this clonotype. The chain links TRBV9 to TRBJ2-3; no reliable D call. The V end lost 1 base, the J end lost 0 bases, and 12 bases lay between the germline ends. The CDR3 consists of 16 residues. Germline V gives CDR1 SGDLS, CDR2 YYNGEE. CDR3 sequence (DNA): TGTGCCAGCAGCGTACCCTCCGGCGGAAGCACAGATACGCAGTATTTT. Its protein is CASSVPSGGSTDTQYF. The full variable domain, its missing parts supplied by reference TRBV9 and TRBJ2-3, is DSGVTQTPKHLITATGQRVTLRCSPRSGDLSVYWYQQSLDQGLQFLIQYYNGEERAKGNILERFSAQQFPDLHSELNLSSLELGDSALYFCASSVPSGGSTDTQYFGPGTRLTVL.

This clonotype occurred many times. This chain links TRBV20-1 with TRBJ1-5; D gene uncertain. The CDR3 is made up of 17 amino acids. Germline lookup yields CDR1 DFQATT and CDR2 SNEGSKA (reference sequence). Trimming pared 0 bases from V and 0 bases from J, leaving 15 bases between. CDR3 region: CSARDPGFTVSNQPQHF. The CDR3 coding sequence is TGCAGTGCTAGAGACCCGGGGTTTACAGTTAGCAATCAGCCCCAGCATTTT.

This clonotype was counted at least ten times. The chain employs TRBV16 and TRBJ2-7, with D possibly being TRBD2 (6 bases). This CDR3 spans 15 amino acids. The V gene lost 0 bases and the J gene lost 4 bases, with 13 bases spanning the gap. Germline-derived CDR1 and CDR2 are KGHSY and FQNENV. The CDR3 loop is CASSQSGGDTYEQYF. CDR3 bases: TGTGCCAGCAGCCAATCGGGGGGTGACACATACGAGCAGTACTTC.

V and J are TRBV6-2 or TRBV6-3 and TRBJ2-1, with 9 bases lining up with TRBD2. This CDR3 spans 18 amino acids. The germline V gene has CDR1 MNHEY and CDR2 SVGEGT. V was clipped by 0 bases and J by 4 bases; unmatched bases: 10. The CDR3 loop is CASSYSRGGRGRYNEQFF. In DNA form, the CDR3 reads TGTGCCAGCAGTTACTCGAGGGGCGGGAGGGGACGGTACAATGAGCAGTTCTTC.